This TCR beta chain stems from a study of cytomegalovirus exposure and HLA in healthy donors. The primer mix had 60 Vbeta and 13 Jbeta primers. The data were produced by immunoSEQ multiplex PCR, yet TCRdb's version contains in-frame clones alone and is incomplete. The profile shows under 200,000 clones, about 88% of them singletons. Study outcomes and limitations: Rarity marked most TCR sequences, yet some public TCRs occurred in many donors. Analysis was carried out at a later point, and it linked a missense DCLRE1C variant to TCR beta V- and J-gene trimming. The only immune exposure information that was available was CMV serostatus. Highly shared variants forming one cluster were likely a sequencing artifact.

For this clone: Its matching antigen is unknown.

V shed 7 bases and J shed 3 bases, with 15 bases lying between them. The CDR3 is 14 amino acids. The V gene's germline CDR1 is MDHEN and CDR2 SYDVKM. The receptor's source is a woman under 30 in good health and CMV-seronegative. Sequencing was carried out using PBMCs. V is TRBV28 and J is TRBJ1-2; tentatively, D is TRBD1 (5 bases). The CDR3 bases are TGTGCCAGCATTACCCCAGGGTGGGACTATGGCTACACCTTC. It translates to CASITPGWDYGYTF.